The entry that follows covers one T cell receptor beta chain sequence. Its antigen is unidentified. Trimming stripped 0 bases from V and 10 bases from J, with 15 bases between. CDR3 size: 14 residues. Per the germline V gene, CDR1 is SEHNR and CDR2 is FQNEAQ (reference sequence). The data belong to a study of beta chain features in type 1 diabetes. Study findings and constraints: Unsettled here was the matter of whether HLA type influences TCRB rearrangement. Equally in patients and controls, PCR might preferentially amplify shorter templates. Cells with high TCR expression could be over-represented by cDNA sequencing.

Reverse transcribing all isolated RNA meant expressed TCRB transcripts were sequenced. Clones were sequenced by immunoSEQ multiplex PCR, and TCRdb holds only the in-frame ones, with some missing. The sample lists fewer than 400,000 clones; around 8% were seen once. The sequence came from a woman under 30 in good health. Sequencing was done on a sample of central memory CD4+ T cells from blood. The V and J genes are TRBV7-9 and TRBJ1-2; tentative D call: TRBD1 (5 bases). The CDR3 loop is CASSLAREGPLYTF. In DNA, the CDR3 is TGTGCCAGCAGCTTAGCGCGAGAGGGGCCCCTCTACACCTTC.